The 4 T cell receptor beta chains given below trace back to one sample, sequenced in a study of CD4 T cells in relation to SARS-CoV-2 and coronaviruses (TCRdb year 2021). No cognate antigen is known for these TCRs. Library method: the immunoSEQ multiplex PCR assay. The source is immuneACCESS, and TCRdb retained only in-frame sequences with V and J called. Part of the clones is not carried over; for the studies checked, unresolved V genes explain less than half of this, and the remainder is unexplained. Within this sample are 35,000 to 50,000 clones, with roughly 80% of them counted one time only. Approximately 1.5% of the sample belongs to the ten largest clones. Source material: naive CD4+ T cells from PBMCs, cultured in vitro. In the paper's terms, the cell subset or site label means: naive CD4+ T cells isolated by negative enrichment. These TCRs come from an adult with COVID-19.

This sequence joins TRBV28 and TRBJ2-7; 11 bases map to TRBD2. The V and J ends lost 3 bases and 6 bases, in that order; junction bases with no gene match: 7. The CDR3 is made up of 15 amino acids. Germline V gene data show CDR1 as MDHEN and CDR2 as SYDVKM. The CDR3 reads CASSLFQLAGGEQYF. The DNA of the CDR3 is TGTGCCAGCAGTTTGTTCCAGCTAGCGGGAGGCGAGCAGTACTTC.

V is TRBV7-6 and J is TRBJ2-1; 11 nucleotides align to TRBD2. V dropped 0 bases and J dropped 7; count of bases not matched to a gene: 5. Germline loops: CDR1 SGHVS, CDR2 FNYEAQ. The CDR3 has 16 residues. CDR3: CASSLALTSGSNEQFF. The CDR3, as DNA: TGTGCCAGCAGCTTAGCGCTTACTAGCGGGAGTAATGAGCAGTTCTTC.

The V gene is TRBV4-1, the J gene TRBJ2-5, with unresolved D. The CDR3 extends over 17 amino acids. V gave up 1 base and J gave up 5 bases, with 20 bases separating them. From germline, CDR1 is MGHRA and CDR2 YSYEKL. The DNA for the CDR3 is TGCGCCAGCAGCCAAGGATTAAACGGTGGGCCTCGGGAGACCCAGTACTTC. Amino acid sequence: CASSQGLNGGPRETQYF.

The chain recombines TRBV7-9 with TRBJ2-2; 10 nucleotides align to TRBD2. The CDR3 is 15 residues long. The V gene's germline CDR1 is SEHNR and CDR2 FQNEAQ (reference sequence). The trim removed 5 bases at V and 6 bases at J, leaving 6 bases unmatched. The CDR3 DNA follows: TGTGCCAGCAGCAGGGGACTAGCGTTATCCGGGGAGCTGTTTTTT. Encoded protein: CASSRGLALSGELFF. Full variable domain (outside the CDR3, taken from reference TRBV7-9 and TRBJ2-2): DTGVSQNPRHKITKRGQNVTFRCDPISEHNRLYWYRQTLGQGPEFLTYFQNEAQLEKSRLLSDRFSAERPKGSFSTLEIQRTEQGDSAMYLCASSRGLALSGELFFGEGSRLTVL.